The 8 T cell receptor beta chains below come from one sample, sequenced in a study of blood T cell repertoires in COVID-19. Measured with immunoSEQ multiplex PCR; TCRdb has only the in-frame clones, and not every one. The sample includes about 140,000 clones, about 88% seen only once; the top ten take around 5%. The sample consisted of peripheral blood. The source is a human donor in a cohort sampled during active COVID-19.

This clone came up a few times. The CDR3: CASRGGGEAFF. The DNA of the CDR3 is TGTGCCAGCAGGGGGGGAGGTGAAGCTTTCTTT. J is TRBJ1-1 and V is TRBV3-1 (or the pseudogene TRBV3-2); possible D gene TRBD1, 5 bases. Trimming cost V 6 bases and J 7 bases, with 9 bases left between them. Looked up from germline, CDR1 is LGHDT and CDR2 is YNNKEL (reference sequence). The CDR3 consists of 11 residues.

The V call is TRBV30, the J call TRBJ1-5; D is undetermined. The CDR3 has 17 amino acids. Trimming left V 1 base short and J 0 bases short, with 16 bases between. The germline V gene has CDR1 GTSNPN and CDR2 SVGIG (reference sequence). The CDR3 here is CAWSGAQTLDSNQPQHF. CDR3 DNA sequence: TGTGCCTGGAGTGGGGCCCAAACCTTAGATAGCAATCAGCCCCAGCATTTT. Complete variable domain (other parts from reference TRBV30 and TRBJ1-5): SQTIHQWPATLVQPVGSPLSLECTVEGTSNPNLYWYRQAAGRGLQLLFYSVGIGQISSEVPQNLSASRPQDRQFILSSKKLLLSDSGFYLCAWSGAQTLDSNQPQHFGDGTRLSIL.

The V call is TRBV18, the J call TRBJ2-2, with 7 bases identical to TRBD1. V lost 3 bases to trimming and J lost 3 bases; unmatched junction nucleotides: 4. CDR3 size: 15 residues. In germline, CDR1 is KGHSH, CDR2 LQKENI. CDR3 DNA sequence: TGTGCCAGCTCACCTCGACAGGGTGACACCGGGGAGCTGTTTTTT. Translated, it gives CASSPRQGDTGELFF.

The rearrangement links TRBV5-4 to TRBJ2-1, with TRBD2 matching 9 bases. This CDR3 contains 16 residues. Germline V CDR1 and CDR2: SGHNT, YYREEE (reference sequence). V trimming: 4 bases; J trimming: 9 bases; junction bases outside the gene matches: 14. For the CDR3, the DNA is TGTGCCAGCAGCCCCGCGGGGGCGGGAGGGCCCGGTGAGCAGTTCTTC. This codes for CASSPAGAGGPGEQFF.

This CDR3 is CASSLGGSLGAFF. CDR3 nucleotide sequence: TGTGCCAGCAGTTTAGGGGGCAGCTTAGGAGCTTTCTTT. The chain joins TRBV28 to TRBJ1-1; D may be TRBD1 (6 bases). Trimming removed 2 bases at V and 10 bases at J, with 14 bases between. Germline lookup yields CDR1 MDHEN and CDR2 SYDVKM. There are 13 residues in the CDR3.

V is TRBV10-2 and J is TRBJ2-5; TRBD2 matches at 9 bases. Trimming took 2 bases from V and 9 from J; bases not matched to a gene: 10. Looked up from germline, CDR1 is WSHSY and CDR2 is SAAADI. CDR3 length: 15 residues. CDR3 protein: CASSEGTSSSGAQYF. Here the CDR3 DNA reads TGCGCCAGCAGTGAGGGGACTAGCAGCTCCGGGGCCCAGTACTTC.

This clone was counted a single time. CDR3 sequence reads: CASQNGQGVNEQYF. In nucleotides, the CDR3 is TGTGCCAGTCAAAACGGACAGGGGGTCAACGAGCAGTACTTC. The chain has TRBV3-1 (or the pseudogene TRBV3-2) and TRBJ2-7, with 10 bases aligning to TRBD1. The CDR3 is 14 amino acids. The V gene end was trimmed by 9 bases and the J gene end by 5 bases; junction bases not matched to a gene: 10. Per germline, CDR1 LGHDT and CDR2 YNNKEL (reference sequence).

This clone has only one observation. The CDR3 loop is CASSGPSLVNEQFF. The CDR3 DNA is TGTGCCAGCAGCGGCCCTAGTCTGGTGAATGAGCAGTTCTTC. The gene calls are TRBV9 and TRBJ2-1; no definite D call. The length of the CDR3 is 14 residues. Between the trimmed V and J ends, which lost 3 bases and 7 bases, there was a span of 14 bases. The germline CDR1 and CDR2 sequences are SGDLS and YYNGEE.